The source of this T cell receptor beta chain is a study of CD8 T cells in Susac syndrome. Study-wide findings and caveats: The study conceded that its TCR sequencing and HLA analysis involved relatively few individuals.

Comments on this clonotype: Its antigen is undetermined.

With random hexamers, reverse transcription was performed on about 0.5 to 1 ug of RNA. Amplification of TCR beta CDR3 spanned 54 Vbeta and 13 Jbeta via immunoSEQ multiplex PCR. MiXCR was run by TCRdb on the immunoSEQ multiplex PCR reads, yielding one entry per CDR3 protein. Of some 400,000 distinct CDR3 sequences listed, more than 70% are singletons. This CDR3 is built from 16 residues. Germline V CDR1 and CDR2: MDHEN, SYDVKM. J was trimmed by 6 bases and V by 6 bases; bases with no gene match: 11. Sequencing of TCR beta was performed on blood CD8+ and CD4+ T cells. Negative magnetic isolation gave CD8+ and CD4+ cells; FACS enriched CD8+ TEMRA.

The chain couples TRBV28 to TRBJ2-1; 10 nucleotides align to TRBD1. The TCR comes from a human donor with multiple sclerosis. Sample: CD8+ T cells from PBMCs. The CDR3 loop reads CASRERTGGRVNEQFF. CDR3 DNA sequence: TGTGCCAGCAGAGAGAGGACAGGGGGGCGCGTCAATGAGCAGTTCTTC.